The 21 T cell receptor beta chains given below trace back to one sample, sequenced in a study of beta chain features in type 1 diabetes. These receptors have no known antigen. Study-wide findings and caveats: All four CD4+ subsets of Type 1 diabetes patients contained TCRB CDR3s that were moderately but significantly shorter.

Every isolated RNA sample was fully reverse transcribed, so sequencing captured expressed TCRB transcripts. Using immunoSEQ multiplex PCR, the repertoire was profiled, and TCRdb retains in-frame clones only, with some absent. The table records about 240,000 clones, 14% of them present only once. The sequenced material came from naive CD4+ T cells from blood. The receptors shown here come from a man aged 25 to 40 with type 1 diabetes.

The V and J genes are TRBV19 and TRBJ1-6; D is undetermined. Trimming took 3 bases from V and 9 from J, leaving 9 bases between them. The CDR3 extends over 13 amino acids. CDR1 is LNHDA and CDR2 is SQIVND in the germline V gene (reference sequence). CDR3 amino acids: CASSIGVGSPLHF. In DNA form, the CDR3 reads TGTGCCAGTAGTATCGGGGTGGGTTCACCCCTCCACTTT.

This chain uses TRBV2 with TRBJ1-5; 8 bases line up with TRBD1. The germline V gene has CDR1 SNHLY and CDR2 FYNNEI. The CDR3 runs to 15 residues. Losses at the gene ends were 6 bases for V and 2 bases for J; bases not matched to a gene: 6. The CDR3 coding sequence is TGTGCCAGCAGCAATCAGGGGGCCGGCAATCAGCCCCAGCATTTT. Its protein product is CASSNQGAGNQPQHF.

The chain employs TRBV18 and TRBJ2-7; 8 bases align to TRBD1. The J segment lost 4 bases and the V segment lost 5 bases, leaving 7 bases of the junction unmatched. The CDR3 spans 14 residues. Germline assignment: CDR1 KGHSH and CDR2 LQKENI. The DNA for the CDR3 is TGTGCCAGCTCATCCGGACAGGGACTGTACGAGCAGTACTTC. Translation gives CASSSGQGLYEQYF.

The chain links TRBV15 to TRBJ2-1; 8 bases agree with TRBD2. Germline V gene sequence: CDR1 LNHNV, CDR2 YYDKDF (reference sequence). The CDR3 has 15 amino acids. Germline trimming cut 0 bases from V and 6 bases from J; bases unmatched to any gene: 4. CDR3 protein: CATSRDRAGGNEQFF. The CDR3 coding sequence is TGTGCCACCAGCAGAGATCGCGCGGGAGGCAATGAGCAGTTCTTC.

This clone turned up a few times. V is TRBV5-1 and J is TRBJ2-4; possibly TRBD1 for D (5 bases). This CDR3 contains 15 residues. The V gene lost 4 bases and the J gene lost 7 bases, with 18 bases spanning the gap. Looked up from germline, CDR1 is SGHRS and CDR2 is YFSETQ. The CDR3 loop reads CASSADMSGGNIQYF. The CDR3 bases are TGCGCCAGCAGCGCGGACATGTCAGGTGGGAACATTCAGTACTTC.

A few counts support this clone. The chain is built from TRBV10-3 and TRBJ2-3; D gene unclear. The CDR3 runs 14 residues. The germline V gene encodes CDR1 ENHRY and CDR2 SYGVKD. Trimming took off 10 bases at V and 0 bases at J, with 14 bases between the two ends. The CDR3, as DNA: TGTGCCACCAGACTGACACTCAGCACAGATACGCAGTATTTT. This encodes CATRLTLSTDTQYF.

The rearrangement links TRBV27 to TRBJ2-7; 9 positions agree with TRBD1. CDR1 and CDR2 from the germline V gene are MNHEY and SMNVEV (reference sequence). The CDR3 contains 13 residues. Trimming took 6 bases from V and 3 from J; bases not matched to a gene: 3. The chain's CDR3 is CASRLGQGYEQYF. CDR3 bases: TGTGCCAGCAGACTGGGACAGGGCTACGAGCAGTACTTC.

The chain carries TRBV5-4 and TRBJ2-7; 7 bases fit TRBD1. Germline assignment: CDR1 SGHNT and CDR2 YYREEE (reference sequence). V shed 4 bases, J shed 5 bases, and the junction held 6 bases outside the gene matches. The CDR3 runs 13 residues. This CDR3 reads CASSKETGHEQYF. The CDR3 DNA reads TGTGCCAGCAGCAAAGAGACAGGGCACGAGCAGTACTTC.

The chain uses TRBV30 and TRBJ1-4; D ambiguous. Trimming shortened V by 7 bases and J by 6 bases, and 9 bases separated the two germline ends. This CDR3 is built from 11 residues. Germline CDR1 GTSNPN, CDR2 SVGIG (reference sequence). CDR3 protein: CAFYQDEKLFF. CDR3 coding DNA: TGTGCCTTCTATCAGGATGAAAAACTGTTTTTT.

The chain employs TRBV7-9 and TRBJ2-5, with D perhaps matching TRBD1 (6 bases). V shed 2 bases and J shed 1 base, with 11 bases lying between them. The CDR3 consists of 15 residues. Germline CDR1 is SEHNR and CDR2 is FQNEAQ (reference sequence). Here the CDR3 reads CASSLTTGSQETQYF. For the CDR3, the DNA is TGTGCCAGCAGCTTAACCACAGGGAGCCAAGAGACCCAGTACTTC.

There are a few counts of this clone. The chain carries TRBV5-1 and TRBJ2-7, with TRBD1 identical over 10 bases. CDR3 length: 16 amino acids. The J segment lost 5 bases and the V segment lost 4 bases, leaving 12 bases of the junction unmatched. Germline CDR1 reads SGHRS; CDR2 reads YFSETQ. In DNA form, the CDR3 reads TGCGCCAGCAGCCGGGCTGGCGGAGGACAGGGGGACGAGCAGTACTTC. It yields the protein CASSRAGGGQGDEQYF.

This chain connects TRBV18 to TRBJ2-7; 12 positions agree with TRBD2. The CDR3 covers 14 residues. Trimming at V came to 6 bases and at J to 7 bases, leaving 7 bases not matched to a gene. CDR1 and CDR2 (germline): KGHSH, LQKENI. The CDR3 region is CASSQTSGSHEQYF. CDR3 sequence (DNA): TGTGCCAGCTCGCAGACTAGCGGGAGTCATGAGCAGTACTTC.

This clone was counted between two and nine times. The rearrangement uses TRBV18 and TRBJ2-2; weak D call: TRBD2 (7 bases). V lost 8 bases and J lost 2, with 12 bases in between. CDR3 length equals 14 residues. CDR1 KGHSH and CDR2 LQKENI come from the germline V gene. CDR3 nucleotides: TGTGCCAGCCTGCCGGGGGGCAACACCGGGGAGCTGTTTTTT. It codes for CASLPGGNTGELFF. The full variable domain, with the rest looked up from reference TRBV18 and TRBJ2-2, is NAGVMQNPRHLVRRRGQEARLRCSPMKGHSHVYWYRQLPEEGLKFMVYLQKENIIDESGMPKERFSAEFPKEGPSILRIQQVVRGDSAAYFCASLPGGNTGELFFGEGSRLTVL.

This clone turned up a few times. V usage is TRBV9 and J usage is TRBJ2-3; 7 bases map to TRBD2. The CDR3 contains 13 residues. Germline V gene data show CDR1 as SGDLS and CDR2 as YYNGEE. The J segment lost 4 bases and the V segment lost 7 bases, leaving 6 bases of the junction unmatched. CDR3 DNA: TGTGCCAGCGTCGGGGGAGGGGCAGATACGCAGTATTTT. Its translation: CASVGGGADTQYF.

The V and J genes are TRBV7-9 and TRBJ1-4; 8 bases are shared with TRBD1. This CDR3 has 15 residues. Trimming took 5 bases from V and 3 from J; bases not matched to a gene: 5. CDR1 and CDR2 from the germline V gene are SEHNR and FQNEAQ (reference sequence). DNA of the CDR3: TGTGCCAGCAGCGCCGACAGGGGTGCTAATGAAAAACTGTTTTTT. It specifies CASSADRGANEKLFF.

The chain uses TRBV7-2 and TRBJ2-7; 8 bases map to TRBD1. This CDR3 spans 14 amino acids. The germline gives CDR1 SGHTA, CDR2 FQGNSA. Trimming at V came to 5 bases and at J to 1 base, leaving 4 bases not matched to a gene. The CDR3 DNA follows: TGTGCCAGCAGCACCACAGGGGGGTCCTACGAGCAGTACTTC. As protein: CASSTTGGSYEQYF.

The CDR3 DNA follows: TGTGCCAGCAGCTTAGGCGGGGGGGCTTCGGATACGCAGTATTTT. Translation gives CASSLGGGASDTQYF. This rearrangement joins TRBV7-6 to TRBJ2-3; 9 nucleotides line up with TRBD2. The CDR3 has 15 residues. The germline CDR1 and CDR2 sequences are SGHVS and FNYEAQ. J was trimmed by 6 bases and V by 1 base; bases with no gene match: 5.

The V call is TRBV6-1, the J call TRBJ2-5; a weak D match, TRBD2 (6 bases). The CDR3 consists of 15 residues. The ends were cut back, 5 bases at V and 4 bases at J, with 17 bases in the middle. The germline gives CDR1 MNHNS, CDR2 SASEGT. The CDR3 sequence is CASSQYPLGGETQYF. CDR3 bases: TGTGCCAGCAGTCAATACCCCTTGGGGGGAGAGACCCAGTACTTC.

The chain is built from TRBV11-2 and TRBJ1-1, with TRBD1 matching 8 bases. With V trimmed by 4 bases and J by 4 bases, 5 bases remained unmatched. CDR1 SGHAT and CDR2 FQNNGV come from the germline V gene. The CDR3 runs 14 residues. The CDR3 bases are TGTGCCAGCAGCTCCAGACAGGGGAGCACTGAAGCTTTCTTT. Protein product: CASSSRQGSTEAFF.

This clone was detected a few times. DNA for the CDR3: TGTGCCAGCAGTTGGGCCAGGAAAGCAGATACGCAGTATTTT. This translates into CASSWARKADTQYF. This sequence joins TRBV6-6 and TRBJ2-3; no reliable D call. Germline values: CDR1 MNHNY, CDR2 SVGAGI (reference sequence). The CDR3 runs 14 residues. V dropped 4 bases and J dropped 4 bases, with 12 bases sitting between them.

The chain links TRBV30 to TRBJ1-5; D is unclear. V lost 1 base to trimming and J lost 0 bases, with 7 bases between them. The CDR3 is 14 residues long. CDR1 is GTSNPN, CDR2 SVGIG, per germline (reference sequence). CDR3 nucleotide sequence: TGTGCCTGGAGTGCAGTCCTTAGCAATCAGCCCCAGCATTTT. Translation: CAWSAVLSNQPQHF.